Listed below are T cell receptor beta chains from one sample, sequenced in a study of cytomegalovirus exposure and HLA in healthy donors. TCRdb keeps only in-frame clones here, not all; method: immunoSEQ multiplex PCR. The sample yields about 100,000 clones, about 74% seen once. Sequenced material: PBMCs. Receptor source: a woman aged 18 to 35 in good health and CMV-seropositive. The CDR3 runs from the conserved cysteine through the conserved F or W. Each record gives: clone size, V gene, J gene, D gene, CDR3 protein, CDR3 DNA. D genes are given only for firm matches. A row's size may be missing; if present it is once, few, many or a size class.

.	TRBV15	TRBJ2-3	.	CATSGGRDTRTDTQYF	TGTGCCACCAGCGGGGGCCGGGACACCCGCACAGATACGCAGTATTTT
.	TRBV6-1	TRBJ1-2	.	CASAKREGWGGYTF	TGTGCCAGCGCCAAAAGGGAGGGTTGGGGTGGCTACACCTTC
.	TRBV4-3	TRBJ2-1	TRBD2	CASSHETSGGYNEQFF	TGCGCCAGCAGCCATGAGACTAGCGGGGGCTACAATGAGCAGTTCTTC
.	TRBV29-1	TRBJ2-2	.	CSVYKPSTGELFF	TGCAGCGTTTATAAGCCGAGCACCGGGGAGCTGTTTTTT
.	TRBV5-1	TRBJ1-3	.	CASSSGGAGNTIYF	TGCGCCAGCAGCTCGGGGGGGGCTGGAAACACCATATATTTT
.	TRBV7-2	TRBJ2-1	TRBD2	CASSLTSDSSYNEQFF	TGTGCCAGCAGCTTGACTAGCGATAGCTCCTACAATGAGCAGTTCTTC
.	TRBV28	TRBJ2-2	.	CASSFSRNTGELFF	TGTGCCAGCAGTTTTTCCAGAAACACCGGGGAGCTGTTTTTT
.	TRBV13	TRBJ1-4	TRBD1	CASSLAPRDRGNEKLFF	TGTGCCAGCAGCTTAGCCCCCCGGGACAGGGGAAACGAAAAACTGTTTTTT
.	TRBV10-2	TRBJ2-3	TRBD2	CASSVAGGTQYF	TGCGCCAGCAGTGTAGCGGGAGGTACGCAGTATTTT
.	TRBV7-6	TRBJ1-1	.	CASSSETRGTEAFF	TGTGCCAGCAGCTCAGAGACGCGGGGGACTGAAGCTTTCTTT
.	TRBV29-1	TRBJ2-2	TRBD2	CSGKAGGPTGELFF	TGCAGCGGAAAAGCGGGAGGGCCCACCGGGGAGCTGTTTTTT
once	TRBV5-1	TRBJ1-1	.	CASSLQGDTEAFF	TGCGCCAGCAGCTTGCAAGGGGATACTGAAGCTTTCTTT
.	TRBV7-2	TRBJ2-2	.	CARPRSGNTGELFF	TGTGCGCGGCCCCGTAGCGGAAACACCGGGGAGCTGTTTTTT